This T cell receptor beta chain was documented in a study of T cell clusters in autoimmune cytopenias. Approximately 36,000 genome equivalents of blood DNA were amplified for TRB. The germline CDR1 and CDR2 sequences are SQVTM and ANQGSEA. The CDR3 is 12 amino acids. This clonotype is labeled large based on frequency. Multiplex touch-down PCR amplified TRB using TRB-A and TRB-B pools in one tube. No DNA is given; TCRdb re-called the multiplex PCR reads and lists each CDR3 protein once. This listing includes some 4,400 distinct CDR3 sequences. The TCR was taken from a human donor with an autoimmune cytopenia or autoimmune hepatitis (not recorded which). Sequencing used peripheral blood. The rearrangement uses TRBV29-1 and TRBJ2-3; TCRdb lists TRBD2, though no DNA is available to test this call. CDR3 in amino acids: CSPGTYGGTQYF.